This T cell receptor beta chain appears in the sequencing data of a study of cytomegalovirus exposure and HLA in healthy donors. Comments on this clone: Its antigen remains unidentified.

Germline V CDR1 and CDR2: LGHNA, YNFKEQ. The CDR3 runs 18 residues. J was trimmed by 2 bases and V by 4 bases; bases with no gene match: 8. The study, taken as a whole, reports: Reportedly, HLA-A and HLA-B alleles of most subjects were accurately predicted from TCR beta.

PCR employed 60 Vbeta and 13 Jbeta primers. The protocol was immunoSEQ multiplex PCR, while the TCRdb copy is restricted to in-frame clones and leaves out a portion. The sample has 150,000 to 200,000 clones, about 80% seen once. The TCR originated in a woman between 50 and 59 years old in good health and CMV-seropositive. The chain carries TRBV4-2 and TRBJ2-5, with 15 positions matching TRBD2. The sequenced material came from PBMCs. CDR3 DNA sequence: TGTGCCAGCAGCCCGAGGGGACTAGCGGGAGGCAAACAAGAGACCCAGTACTTC. It encodes CASSPRGLAGGKQETQYF.